This entry features one T cell receptor (beta chain) sequence. These data originate in a study of shared clonotypes between healthy human individuals. Germline trimming cut 5 bases from V and 4 bases from J; bases unmatched to any gene: 14. Germline V gives CDR1 MNHEY, CDR2 SMNVEV (reference sequence). CDR3 size: 17 residues. Once extracted for a subset, genomic DNA was divided evenly among several immunoSEQ plates. Data came from immunoSEQ multiplex PCR; TCRdb stores just in-frame clones and leaves some out. This table holds about 1 million clones, around 76% found once. The clonotype originates from a man between 18 and 29 years old in good health. This chain uses TRBV27 with TRBJ1-5; TRBD1 agrees at 7 bases. Sequenced input: memory CD4+ T cells sorted from blood. Subset of the sample: CD45RA-negative fraction. As DNA, the CDR3 is TGTGCCAGCAGTCCCTTTATCCAGGGGGGATCTAATCAGCCCCAGCATTTT. The encoded protein is CASSPFIQGGSNQPQHF.